A single sample gave rise to the 30 T cell receptor beta chains below, sequenced in a study of blood T cell repertoires in COVID-19. TCRdb's copy holds only in-frame clones and misses some; the assay was immunoSEQ multiplex PCR. Here the sample spans 200,000 to 250,000 clones, 80% being singletons. Sequenced: peripheral blood. Receptors originate from a human donor in a cohort sampled during active COVID-19.

This rearrangement joins TRBV19 to TRBJ1-3; 9 nucleotides agree with TRBD1. This CDR3 region has 19 residues. Germline CDR1 LNHDA, CDR2 SQIVND (reference sequence). V dropped 4 bases and J dropped 8; count of bases not matched to a gene: 21. The CDR3: CASSSWGPGTGTSLDTIYF. CDR3 DNA: TGTGCCAGTAGTAGCTGGGGCCCCGGGACAGGGACGTCGTTGGACACCATATATTTT.

CDR3: CASSLSVSNGNTIYF. DNA for the CDR3: TGTGCCAGCAGCTTGAGCGTCTCAAACGGAAACACCATATATTTT. The chain carries TRBV5-4 and TRBJ1-3; D call uncertain. V lost 1 base and J lost 4, with 12 bases in between. The CDR3 is made up of 15 amino acids. The germline gives CDR1 SGHNT, CDR2 YYREEE (reference sequence).

J is TRBJ2-1 and V is TRBV5-4, with a possible D match to TRBD2 (5 bases). With 2 bases removed from V and 6 bases from J, the gap between germline ends came to 15 bases. Per germline, CDR1 SGHNT and CDR2 YYREEE (reference sequence). The CDR3 extends over 15 amino acids. DNA for the CDR3: TGTGCCAGCAGCTTTGCTGCGGACTCAGGCAATGAGCAGTTCTTC. This gives the protein CASSFAADSGNEQFF.

V usage is TRBV3-1 (or the pseudogene TRBV3-2) and J usage is TRBJ1-4; 11 bases fit TRBD1. The length of the CDR3 is 17 residues. With 3 bases clipped from V and 7 bases from J, the junction kept 10 bases outside the gene matches. Germline CDR1 is LGHDT and CDR2 is YNNKEL (reference sequence). The CDR3 loop reads CASSHQGRGQGGEKLFF. The CDR3 region has the DNA TGTGCCAGCAGCCATCAAGGGAGGGGACAGGGGGGTGAAAAACTGTTTTTT.

This chain uses TRBV5-4 with TRBJ1-2; D may be TRBD1 (5 bases). Germline lookup yields CDR1 SGHNT and CDR2 YYREEE (reference sequence). The CDR3 loop spans 14 amino acids. Trimming shortened V by 0 bases and J by 5 bases, and 11 bases separated the two germline ends. The CDR3 here is CASSLAQESYGYTF. The DNA for the CDR3 is TGTGCCAGCAGCTTGGCACAGGAATCTTATGGCTACACCTTC.

This clone has only a few counts. This sequence joins TRBV6-5 and TRBJ2-1; perhaps TRBD2 as D (5 bases). The germline V gene has CDR1 MNHEY and CDR2 SVGAGI. The CDR3 is 11 residues long. Trimming cost V 6 bases and J 8 bases, with 8 bases left between them. Here the CDR3 reads CASSYSDEQFF. For the CDR3, the DNA is TGTGCCAGCAGCTATAGCGATGAGCAGTTCTTC.

The sample holds one count of this clone. J is TRBJ2-1 and V is TRBV5-1; 12 bases are a match to TRBD2. V lost 1 base and J lost 7; bases outside the gene matches: 3. The V gene's germline CDR1 is SGHRS and CDR2 YFSETQ. This CDR3 comprises 15 residues. CDR3: CASSLSLAGGNEQFF. The CDR3, as DNA: TGCGCCAGCAGCTTGAGCCTAGCGGGAGGGAATGAGCAGTTCTTC.

This sequence joins TRBV28 and TRBJ2-6; 11 bases map to TRBD1. The V gene end was trimmed by 8 bases and the J gene end by 3 bases; junction bases not matched to a gene: 3. This CDR3 region has 15 residues. Germline V lookup: CDR1 MDHEN, CDR2 SYDVKM. Written as DNA, the CDR3 is TGTGCCAGCGGGACAGGGGGTGTTGGGGCCAACGTCCTGACTTTC. This sequence encodes CASGTGGVGANVLTF.

The V and J genes are TRBV28 and TRBJ2-3; D is possibly TRBD2 (6 bases). CDR3 length equals 15 residues. Trimming stripped 8 bases from V and 5 bases from J, with 20 bases between. Germline CDR1 and CDR2: MDHEN and SYDVKM. The DNA for the CDR3 is TGTGCCAGCCCCCCCCCGGGGAGGTCCCTAGATACGCAGTATTTT. This codes for CASPPPGRSLDTQYF.

Of note for this clone: This may arise from a read error, as a much more abundant clone is one base away. J is TRBJ2-7 and V is TRBV12-3 or TRBV12-4; D remains ambiguous. The CDR3 spans 13 residues. V shed 3 bases and J shed 1 base, with 7 bases lying between them. The CDR3 region is CASSFTVSYEQYF. In nucleotides, the CDR3 is TGTGCCAGCAGTTTCACAGTTTCCTACGAGCAGTACTTC.

This clone was observed a handful of times. The genes are TRBV19 and TRBJ2-4; TRBD1 agrees at 7 bases. Per the germline V gene, CDR1 is LNHDA and CDR2 is SQIVND (reference sequence). Trimming cost V 3 bases and J 5 bases; bases outside gene matches: 13. There are 17 residues in the CDR3. CDR3 protein: CASSILGHTGTENIQYF. In nucleotides, the CDR3 is TGTGCCAGTAGTATCTTGGGTCACACCGGGACAGAAAACATTCAGTACTTC.

A word on this clone: This sample includes further DNA sequences coding for the same CDR3. The chain is built from TRBV6-1 and TRBJ1-2; D call uncertain. V was trimmed by 0 bases and J by 8 bases, leaving 7 bases between them. Germline V gene sequence: CDR1 MNHNS, CDR2 SASEGT. The CDR3 covers 12 residues. The CDR3: CASSEAGGGYTF. CDR3 coding DNA: TGTGCCAGCAGTGAAGCGGGCGGGGGCTACACCTTC.

The chain combines TRBV7-2 with TRBJ2-1; D is uncertain. Trimming pared 1 base from V and 6 bases from J, leaving 7 bases between. The germline V gene has CDR1 SGHTA and CDR2 FQGNSA. The CDR3 is 13 amino acids. The CDR3 nucleotides are TGTGCCAGCAGCTTAGTAAGGAGCAATGAGCAGTTCTTC. Protein sequence: CASSLVRSNEQFF.

A few counts support this clone. The V call is TRBV2, the J call TRBJ1-4; no clear D. CDR3 length: 13 amino acids. Trimming removed 8 bases at V and 1 base at J, with 8 bases between. The germline gives CDR1 SNHLY, CDR2 FYNNEI. This CDR3 is CASGRGTNEKLFF. DNA for the CDR3: TGTGCCAGCGGTCGGGGAACTAATGAAAAACTGTTTTTT.

The gene calls are TRBV10-3 and TRBJ1-2; maybe TRBD1 (6 bases). Per germline, CDR1 ENHRY and CDR2 SYGVKD. CDR3 length equals 13 residues. Trimming left V 7 bases short and J 7 bases short, with 16 bases between. The CDR3 DNA follows: TGTGCCATCACGGGGCAGGGGCAAATTGGCTACACCTTC. Translation: CAITGQGQIGYTF.

This chain joins TRBV6-5 and TRBJ1-1, with 10 bases fitting TRBD1. V lost 6 bases, J lost 3 bases, and 4 bases stayed unmatched. The germline V gene encodes CDR1 MNHEY and CDR2 SVGAGI. The CDR3 is 14 amino acids. The CDR3 is CASRRTGGDTEAFF. The CDR3 DNA is TGTGCCAGCAGAAGGACAGGGGGTGACACTGAAGCTTTCTTT.

This clone occurred a few times. The gene calls are TRBV5-1 and TRBJ1-5; tentatively, D is TRBD1 (6 bases). Trimming stripped 4 bases from V and 5 bases from J, with 16 bases between. In germline, CDR1 is SGHRS, CDR2 YFSETQ. The CDR3 totals 15 residues. The CDR3 spells CASSDGTTRDQPQHF. The DNA of the CDR3 is TGCGCCAGCAGCGACGGGACAACTCGGGATCAGCCCCAGCATTTT.

The V call is TRBV19, the J call TRBJ2-5, with 7 bases aligning to TRBD1. Germline V gives CDR1 LNHDA, CDR2 SQIVND (reference sequence). The CDR3 has 14 residues. The V gene end was trimmed by 5 bases and the J gene end by 2 bases; junction bases not matched to a gene: 5. CDR3 loop: CASSARGYQETQYF. CDR3 nucleotides: TGTGCCAGTAGTGCCAGGGGGTATCAAGAGACCCAGTACTTC.

This rearrangement joins TRBV24-1 to TRBJ2-1, with D perhaps TRBD2 (6 bases). The CDR3 loop spans 14 amino acids. With 4 bases removed from V and 3 bases from J, the gap between germline ends came to 9 bases. CDR1 is KGHDR, CDR2 SFDVKD, per germline. CDR3 coding DNA: TGTGCCACCAGTGAGGGACTTGGCTACAATGAGCAGTTCTTC. Translated, it gives CATSEGLGYNEQFF.

This clone showed up just a few times. The chain combines TRBV7-2 with TRBJ2-2; D perhaps matches TRBD2 (5 bases). Trimming stripped 1 base from V and 9 bases from J, with 18 bases between. The germline gives CDR1 SGHTA, CDR2 FQGNSA. This CDR3 spans 16 amino acids. In DNA, the CDR3 is TGTGCCAGCAGCTTAGACTGGGAGAAGAGCTCCCGGGAGCTGTTTTTT. Translation: CASSLDWEKSSRELFF. The full variable domain, with the rest looked up from reference TRBV7-2 and TRBJ2-2, is GAGVSQSPSNKVTEKGKDVELRCDPISGHTALYWYRQSLGQGLEFLIYFQGNSAPDKSGLPSDRFSAERTGGSVSTLTIQRTQQEDSAVYLCASSLDWEKSSRELFFGEGSRLTVL.

This chain uses TRBV9 with TRBJ1-4, with D possibly TRBD1 on 5 matching bases. The CDR3 has 14 residues. Germline CDR1 is SGDLS and CDR2 is YYNGEE. V was cut by 4 bases and J by 5 bases, with 12 bases left in between. The CDR3 nucleotides are TGTGCCAGCAGCAAAGGGACTGAGAATGAAAAACTGTTTTTT. It encodes CASSKGTENEKLFF.

This clone was recorded once. The chain combines TRBV27 with TRBJ2-1; D is ambiguous. V was cut by 0 bases and J by 0 bases, with 9 bases left in between. This CDR3 spans 16 amino acids. Germline V CDR1 and CDR2: MNHEY, SMNVEV (reference sequence). DNA of the CDR3: TGTGCCAGCAGTTTATCGAGCTACAGCTCCTACAATGAGCAGTTCTTC. This gives the protein CASSLSSYSSYNEQFF.

The V call is TRBV2, the J call TRBJ2-3, with D unresolved. The germline gives CDR1 SNHLY, CDR2 FYNNEI. The germline V and J ends were trimmed by 4 bases and 0 bases, with 8 bases remaining between them. This CDR3 contains 14 residues. In DNA, the CDR3 is TGTGCCAGCAGTGCTGTCAGGAGCACAGATACGCAGTATTTT. It is translated as CASSAVRSTDTQYF.

This sequence joins TRBV23-1 and TRBJ1-6; maybe TRBD1 (6 bases). Being an ORF, TRBV23-1 has a function that is uncertain. The CDR3 consists of 17 residues. V was pared by 4 bases and J by 1 base, with 14 bases between. The CDR3: CASSRITGSSYNSPLHF. CDR3 DNA sequence: TGCGCCAGCAGTCGCATTACAGGGAGTTCCTATAATTCACCCCTCCACTTT.

This sequence joins TRBV15 and TRBJ2-5; 8 bases are shared with TRBD1. The V segment lost 5 bases and the J segment 7 bases; nucleotides outside the gene matches: 18. The CDR3 spans 17 residues. Germline V lookup: CDR1 LNHNV, CDR2 YYDKDF (reference sequence). The CDR3 DNA is TGTGCCACCAGCCGGGGTAGCATGGCCGGACAGGGTTCGACCCAGTACTTC. It is translated as CATSRGSMAGQGSTQYF.

The CDR3 coding sequence is TGTGCCAGCAGCTTTGTGGGACAATCAGCCGGCTCTGGAAACACCATATATTTT. It encodes CASSFVGQSAGSGNTIYF. J is TRBJ1-3 and V is TRBV7-9, with D possibly TRBD1 on 6 matching bases. Trimming left V 3 bases short and J 0 bases short, with 18 bases between. The CDR3 runs to 18 residues. The germline V gene encodes CDR1 SEHNR and CDR2 FQNEAQ (reference sequence).

This chain connects TRBV4-1 to TRBJ2-5, with TRBD1 matching 8 bases. This CDR3 is built from 15 residues. Germline V gene lookup returns CDR1 MGHRA and CDR2 YSYEKL. The V and J ends lost 0 bases and 11 bases, in that order; junction bases with no gene match: 11. This chain's CDR3 is CASSQDHQGARSQYF. The CDR3 region has the DNA TGCGCCAGCAGCCAAGATCACCAGGGGGCGAGATCTCAGTACTTC.

This clone was detected ten times or more. The V and J genes are TRBV4-1 and TRBJ1-2; no definite D call. The V gene's germline CDR1 is MGHRA and CDR2 YSYEKL. V shed 4 bases and J shed 8 bases, with 17 bases lying between them. CDR3 length equals 14 residues. The CDR3 sequence: CASSPSEGERGYTF. The CDR3 DNA follows: TGCGCCAGCAGCCCCTCGGAGGGAGAAAGGGGCTACACCTTC.

The chain carries TRBV7-8 and TRBJ2-2; 10 nucleotides align to TRBD1. The CDR3 length is 19 residues. The germline V gene has CDR1 SGHVS and CDR2 FQNEAQ. Unmatched junction bases numbered 9, after V lost 2 bases and J lost 0 bases. This CDR3 reads CASSLYGTGATTNTGELFF. Written as DNA, the CDR3 is TGTGCCAGCAGCTTATATGGGACAGGGGCCACAACGAACACCGGGGAGCTGTTTTTT.

The rearrangement uses TRBV28 and TRBJ1-2; weak D call: TRBD1 (6 bases). Between the trimmed V and J ends, which lost 4 bases and 7 bases, there was a span of 13 bases. The germline gives CDR1 MDHEN, CDR2 SYDVKM. This CDR3 is 13 amino acids long. This CDR3 reads CASSSTGISGYTF. The CDR3, as DNA: TGTGCCAGCAGTTCCACAGGGATAAGTGGCTACACCTTC.